Here is one T cell receptor beta chain with its context. Its antigen is not known. An equimolar mix of two oligonucleotides served as the beta constant-region primer for TRBC1 and TRBC2. The ligated cDNA underwent four PCR rounds using SP2 and nested alpha and beta constant-region primers. TCRdb fed the UMI-ligation and nested PCR reads into MiXCR, producing one record per CDR3 protein. This sample yields approximately 140,000 distinct CDR3 sequences, of which about 23% are seen a single time; over 0.09% belongs to the top ten. This entry comes from a study of naive and memory T cell subsets. Study-wide findings and caveats: Over 90% of naive TCR sequences appeared only once, unlike memory subsets. Diversity fell and Gini index rose from naive through CM, EM, EMRA. Naive repertoires, especially CD8, held a few larger clonotypes, possibly memory cells re-expressing CD45RA.

The V gene's germline CDR1 is ENHRY and CDR2 SYGVKD. The V gene lost 2 bases and the J gene lost 9 bases, with 8 bases spanning the gap. This CDR3 has 12 amino acids. After the first PCR, alpha and beta chain libraries were processed separately. Cells stained for CD3, CD4, CD8, CD45RA and CD27 were sorted into four subsets. Input material: naive CD4+ T cells from blood. The V call is TRBV10-3, the J call TRBJ2-1, with D uncertain. This TCR was sampled from a human donor in good health. The CDR3 DNA reads TGTGCCATCAGTGAGAGGTCGGGTGAGCAGTTCTTC. The encoded protein is CAISERSGEQFF.